Listed below are T cell receptor beta chains from one sample, sequenced in a study of T cells in localized non-small cell lung cancer. Repertoires were generated with immunoSEQ multiplex PCR, while TCRdb's copy carries only in-frame clones and drops some. Of tens of thousands of clones in the sample, roughly nine tenths were seen once. The source material was peripheral blood, sampled before any cancer treatment. The receptors stem from a man aged 35 to 70 with stage I lung adenocarcinoma. CDR3s include the opening cysteine and the closing phenylalanine or tryptophan. D genes are given only for firm matches. Expanded clones get a size class; other rows say once, few or many, or leave the size out.

D: -; size: -; V: TRBV7-2; J: TRBJ2-1; CDR3: CASSLVYNEQFF; DNA: TGTGCCAGCAGCTTAGTTTACAATGAGCAGTTCTTC
D: TRBD2; size: -; V: TRBV6-1; J: TRBJ2-2; CDR3: CASSAGTTRAGELFF; DNA: TGTGCCAGCAGTGCCGGGACTACCCGAGCGGGGGAGCTGTTTTTT
D: -; size: -; V: TRBV5-5; J: TRBJ2-3; CDR3: CASSLEPASTDTQYF; DNA: TGTGCCAGCAGCTTGGAGCCAGCTAGCACAGATACGCAGTATTTT
D: -; size: -; V: TRBV28; J: TRBJ1-1; CDR3: CASSSSGRGWNTEAFF; DNA: TGTGCCAGCAGTTCCTCGGGCCGCGGATGGAACACTGAAGCTTTCTTT
D: TRBD1; size: -; V: TRBV7-9; J: TRBJ2-4; CDR3: CASSWDSKNIQYF; DNA: TGTGCCAGCAGCTGGGACAGCAAAAACATTCAGTACTTC
D: -; size: -; V: TRBV15; J: TRBJ2-7; CDR3: CATSRDPRGEVQYF; DNA: TGTGCCACCAGCAGAGATCCCCGGGGCGAGGTGCAGTACTTC
D: -; size: -; V: TRBV5-1; J: TRBJ2-1; CDR3: CASSQEVDNEQFF; DNA: TGCGCCAGCAGCCAAGAGGTAGACAATGAGCAGTTCTTC
D: -; size: -; V: TRBV5-1; J: TRBJ1-1; CDR3: CASSPPRGSVDTEAFF; DNA: TGCGCCAGCAGCCCTCCTCGGGGTTCTGTGGACACTGAAGCTTTCTTT
D: TRBD1; size: once; V: TRBV29-1; J: TRBJ2-3; CDR3: CSVGPTGGRGPADTQYF; DNA: TGCAGCGTTGGTCCGACAGGGGGAAGGGGGCCCGCAGATACGCAGTATTTT
D: -; size: -; V: TRBV5-1; J: TRBJ1-3; CDR3: CASSQGMGGRNTIYF; DNA: TGCGCCAGCAGCCAAGGGATGGGGGGTAGAAACACCATATATTTT
D: -; size: -; V: TRBV5-5; J: TRBJ2-2; CDR3: CASSFANTGELFF; DNA: TGTGCCAGCAGCTTCGCAAATACCGGGGAGCTGTTTTTT
D: -; size: -; V: TRBV7-8; J: TRBJ2-7; CDR3: CASSKETVSIYEQYF; DNA: TGTGCCAGCAGCAAAGAGACGGTGTCGATTTACGAGCAGTACTTC
D: -; size: -; V: TRBV18; J: TRBJ1-3; CDR3: CASSPTRATGNTIYF; DNA: TGTGCCAGCTCACCTACTCGAGCTACTGGAAACACCATATATTTT
D: -; size: -; V: TRBV6-5; J: TRBJ1-2; CDR3: CASSYSGTQDGYTF; DNA: TGTGCCAGCAGTTACTCCGGGACACAGGATGGCTACACCTTC
D: -; size: -; V: TRBV6-1; J: TRBJ1-5; CDR3: CASRSGRYSNQPQHF; DNA: TGTGCCAGCCGGTCTGGCAGATATAGCAATCAGCCCCAGCATTTT
D: -; size: -; V: TRBV11-2; J: TRBJ2-2; CDR3: CASSLATAGGAGELFF; DNA: TGTGCCAGCAGCTTAGCAACGGCAGGGGGGGCCGGGGAGCTGTTTTTT
D: TRBD1; size: -; V: TRBV5-1; J: TRBJ1-4; CDR3: CASSLGGAGVDEKLFF; DNA: TGCGCCAGCAGCTTAGGGGGCGCAGGGGTTGATGAAAAACTGTTTTTT
D: -; size: -; V: TRBV9; J: TRBJ1-2; CDR3: CASSVAGANYGYTF; DNA: TGTGCCAGCAGCGTAGCTGGAGCGAACTATGGCTACACCTTC
D: TRBD1; size: few; V: TRBV6-1; J: TRBJ2-1; CDR3: CASSWDSSYNEQFF; DNA: TGTGCCAGCAGTTGGGACAGCTCCTACAATGAGCAGTTCTTC
D: TRBD2; size: -; V: TRBV6-1; J: TRBJ2-1; CDR3: CASSEGLAGVHNEQFF; DNA: TGTGCCAGCAGTGAAGGACTAGCGGGGGTTCACAATGAGCAGTTCTTC
D: TRBD1; size: -; V: TRBV7-2; J: TRBJ2-6; CDR3: CASSTRWQGAYGANVLTF; DNA: TGTGCCAGCAGCACCCGGTGGCAGGGGGCTTATGGGGCCAACGTCCTGACTTTC
D: -; size: once; V: TRBV7-8; J: TRBJ1-6; CDR3: CASSLGARANSPLHF; DNA: TGTGCCAGCAGCTTAGGGGCCAGGGCGAATTCACCCCTCCACTTT
D: -; size: -; V: TRBV7-9; J: TRBJ2-5; CDR3: CASSRWGEETQYF; DNA: TGTGCCAGCAGCCGGTGGGGGGAAGAGACCCAGTACTTC
D: -; size: -; V: TRBV19; J: TRBJ2-5; CDR3: CASSLGVNQETQYF; DNA: TGTGCCAGTAGTTTAGGGGTTAACCAAGAGACCCAGTACTTC